This is a list of T cell receptor beta chains from one sample in a study of blood T cell repertoires in COVID-19. TCRdb keeps only in-frame clones here, not all; method: immunoSEQ multiplex PCR. Among fewer than 400,000 clones listed, approximately 87% were seen once. Sequenced: peripheral blood. These receptors were taken from a woman under 40 with COVID-19, enrolled during active disease. CDR3s include the opening cysteine and the closing phenylalanine or tryptophan. The order of the fields is J gene, V gene, CDR3 protein.

TRBJ1-1 TRBV7-9 CASSGSNTEAFF
TRBJ1-1 TRBV6-5 CASSFQGRNTEAFF
TRBJ1-1 TRBV30 CAWTVNTEAFF
TRBJ2-7 TRBV2 CASSEGRGRAYEQYF
TRBJ2-2 TRBV6-1 CASSEDRAPNTGELFF
TRBJ1-3 TRBV28 CASRTQQGASGNTIYF
TRBJ1-4 TRBV4-1 CASSQDNGVANEKLFF
TRBJ2-7 TRBV29-1 CSITLVTYEQYF
TRBJ2-7 TRBV3-1/TRBV3-2 CASSQDVHEQYF
TRBJ2-7 TRBV5-1 CASSFVGDNYEQYF
TRBJ2-7 TRBV15 CATSRDRGDRDYEQYF
TRBJ2-7 TRBV6-5 CASNPRGSYEQYF
TRBJ1-2 TRBV5-5 CASSLAGGYTF
TRBJ2-1 TRBV5-1 CASSLAGYYGGYNEQFF
TRBJ2-3 TRBV6-1 CASSENAGVTDTQYF
TRBJ2-1 TRBV4-1 CASSTGTRRGNEQFF
TRBJ2-3 TRBV5-1 CASSEELEQYF
TRBJ2-1 TRBV5-1 CASSGTTGGNEQFF
TRBJ1-1 TRBV27 CASSWGQGAAEAFF
TRBJ1-1 TRBV7-2 CASSQGQGVFF
TRBJ2-5 TRBV19 CASGVAGETQYF
TRBJ2-1 TRBV24-1 CATSDSTRTGFNEQFF
TRBJ2-3 TRBV9 CASSVGTSTDTQYF
TRBJ1-1 TRBV7-9 CASILLEATEAFF
TRBJ1-2 TRBV12-3/TRBV12-4 CASSGQYGYTF
TRBJ1-1 TRBV2 CASSEEQGIFMAEAFF
TRBJ1-6 TRBV7-6 CASSLGLGTDSSYNSPLHF
TRBJ2-2 TRBV5-6 CASSLGEIGELFF
TRBJ1-2 TRBV9 CASSVALSGTENYGYTF
TRBJ1-1 TRBV29-1 CSGTGQGNTEAFF
TRBJ1-4 TRBV3-1/TRBV3-2 CASSRAGGGTNEKLFF
TRBJ2-7 TRBV7-9 CASSSSGGRYEQYF
TRBJ2-6 TRBV28 CASSQLIALGANVLTF
TRBJ1-1 TRBV2 CASRQANTEAFF
TRBJ2-1 TRBV6-5 CASSTRTGPENEQFF
TRBJ2-3 TRBV6-5 CASRTGQGRTDTQYF
TRBJ1-2 TRBV28 CATIPLERGYGYTF
TRBJ2-1 TRBV6-2/TRBV6-3 CASSKGLAGSVDEQFF
TRBJ2-7 TRBV10-3 CAITRDRGSGEQYF
TRBJ1-5 TRBV2 CASSERDRGGNQPQHF
TRBJ1-5 TRBV5-1 CASSLAGRSNQPQHF
TRBJ1-2 TRBV6-6 CASSYSGQGEVYGYTF